This T cell receptor beta chain originates from a study of blood T cells in healthy people across ages. CDR1 and CDR2 from the germline V gene are MDHEN and SYDVKM. This CDR3 contains 13 residues. Trimming removed 5 bases at V and 5 bases at J, with 12 bases between. Study-level points and caveats: A roughly linear age-dependent decrease characterized TCR beta diversity per million T cells.

As for this clonotype: The antigen is not known.

Next came a second PCR, run for 7 to 11 cycles, which used a sample-barcoded 5' primer along with a J-beta primer mix. TCRdb recomputed calls from the 5' RACE reads with MiXCR, one row per CDR3 protein. This sample carries nearly 800,000 distinct CDR3 sequences, just under 25% of them seen once, and the ten largest clones take roughly 3.5%. These data also featured in a second study, about T cells of mothers and their children. That work adds: All extracted RNA went into cDNA synthesis, about 1.4 ug per 15 ul.

This chain connects TRBV28 to TRBJ2-5, with a tentative D call TRBD1 (5 bases). This clonotype originated in a boy between 10 and 17 years old in good health. The material sequenced was blood. The CDR3 coding sequence is TGTGCCAGCAGTCCCGAGGCAGGGGAGACCCAGTACTTC. It yields the protein CASSPEAGETQYF. The full variable domain, in which reference TRBV28 and TRBJ2-5 provide the parts outside the CDR3, is DVKVTQSSRYLVKRTGEKVFLECVQDMDHENMFWYRQDPGLGLRLIYFSYDVKMKEKGDIPEGYSVSREKKERFSLILESASTNQTSMYLCASSPEAGETQYFGPGTRLLVL.